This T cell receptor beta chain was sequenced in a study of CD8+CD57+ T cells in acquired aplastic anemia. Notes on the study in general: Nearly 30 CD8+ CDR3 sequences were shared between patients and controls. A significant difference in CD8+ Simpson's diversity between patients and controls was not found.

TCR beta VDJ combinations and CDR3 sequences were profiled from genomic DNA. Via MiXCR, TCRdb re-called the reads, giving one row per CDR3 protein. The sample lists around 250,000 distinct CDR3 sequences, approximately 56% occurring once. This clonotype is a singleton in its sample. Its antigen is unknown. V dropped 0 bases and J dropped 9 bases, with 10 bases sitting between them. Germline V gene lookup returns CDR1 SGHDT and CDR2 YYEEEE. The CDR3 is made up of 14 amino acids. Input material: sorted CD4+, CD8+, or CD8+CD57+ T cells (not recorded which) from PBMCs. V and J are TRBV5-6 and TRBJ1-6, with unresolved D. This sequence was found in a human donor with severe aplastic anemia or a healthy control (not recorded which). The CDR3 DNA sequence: TGTGCCAGCAGCTTGGGACGGCATAGTTCACCCCTCCACTTT. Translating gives CASSLGRHSSPLHF.